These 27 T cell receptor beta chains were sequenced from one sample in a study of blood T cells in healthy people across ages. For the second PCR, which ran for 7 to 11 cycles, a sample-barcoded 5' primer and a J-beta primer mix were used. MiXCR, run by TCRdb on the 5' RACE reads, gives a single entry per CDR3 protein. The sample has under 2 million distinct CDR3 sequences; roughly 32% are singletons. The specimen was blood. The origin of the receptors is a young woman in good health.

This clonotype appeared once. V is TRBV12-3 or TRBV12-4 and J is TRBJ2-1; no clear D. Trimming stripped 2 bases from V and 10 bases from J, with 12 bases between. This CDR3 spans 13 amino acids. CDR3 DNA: TGTGCCAGCAGTTTAACGCCGGACGGGGAGCAGTTCTTC. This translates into CASSLTPDGEQFF.

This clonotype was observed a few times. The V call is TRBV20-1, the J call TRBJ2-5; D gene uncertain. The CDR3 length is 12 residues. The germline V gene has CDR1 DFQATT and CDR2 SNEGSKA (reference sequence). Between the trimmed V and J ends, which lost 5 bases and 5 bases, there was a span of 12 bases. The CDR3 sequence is CSALTGSETQYF. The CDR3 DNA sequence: TGCAGTGCTTTGACTGGCAGTGAGACCCAGTACTTC.

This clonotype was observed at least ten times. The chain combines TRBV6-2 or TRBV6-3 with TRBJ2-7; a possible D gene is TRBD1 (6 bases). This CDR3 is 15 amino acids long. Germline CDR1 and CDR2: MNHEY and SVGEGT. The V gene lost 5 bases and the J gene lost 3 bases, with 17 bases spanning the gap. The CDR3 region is CASSRQSDSSYEQYF. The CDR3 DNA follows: TGTGCCAGCAGTCGCCAATCGGACAGCAGCTACGAGCAGTACTTC.

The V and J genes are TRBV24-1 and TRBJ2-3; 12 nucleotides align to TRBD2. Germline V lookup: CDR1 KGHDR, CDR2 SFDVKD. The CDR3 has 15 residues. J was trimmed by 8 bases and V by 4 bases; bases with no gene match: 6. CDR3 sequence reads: CATSDTGLAGRTQYF. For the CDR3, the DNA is TGTGCCACCAGTGACACCGGACTAGCGGGGCGTACGCAGTATTTT.

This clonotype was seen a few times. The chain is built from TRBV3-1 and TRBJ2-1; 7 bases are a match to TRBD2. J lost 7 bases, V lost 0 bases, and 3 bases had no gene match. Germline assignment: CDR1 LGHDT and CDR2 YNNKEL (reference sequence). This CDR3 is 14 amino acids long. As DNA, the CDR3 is TGTGCCAGCAGCCAAGAAGTAGCGGGTAATGAGCAGTTCTTC. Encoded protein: CASSQEVAGNEQFF.

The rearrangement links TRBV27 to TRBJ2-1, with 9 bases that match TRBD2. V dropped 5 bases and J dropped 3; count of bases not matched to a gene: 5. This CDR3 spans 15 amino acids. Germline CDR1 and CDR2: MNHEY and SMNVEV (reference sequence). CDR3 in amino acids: CASSQSGGFYNEQFF. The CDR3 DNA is TGTGCCAGCAGTCAAAGCGGGGGGTTCTACAATGAGCAGTTCTTC.

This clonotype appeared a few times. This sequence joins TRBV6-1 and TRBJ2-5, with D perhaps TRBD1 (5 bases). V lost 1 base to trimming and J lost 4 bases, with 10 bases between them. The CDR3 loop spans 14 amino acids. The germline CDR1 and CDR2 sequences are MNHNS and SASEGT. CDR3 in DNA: TGTGCCAGCAGTGAAGACAGGCTCCGAGAGACCCAGTACTTC. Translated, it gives CASSEDRLRETQYF.

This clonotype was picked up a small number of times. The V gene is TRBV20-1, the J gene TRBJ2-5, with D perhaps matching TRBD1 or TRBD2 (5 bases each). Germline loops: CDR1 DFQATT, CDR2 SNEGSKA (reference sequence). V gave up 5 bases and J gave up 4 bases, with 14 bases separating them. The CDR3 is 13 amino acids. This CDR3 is CSAGPGTAETQYF. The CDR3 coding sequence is TGCAGTGCTGGTCCCGGGACCGCAGAGACCCAGTACTTC.

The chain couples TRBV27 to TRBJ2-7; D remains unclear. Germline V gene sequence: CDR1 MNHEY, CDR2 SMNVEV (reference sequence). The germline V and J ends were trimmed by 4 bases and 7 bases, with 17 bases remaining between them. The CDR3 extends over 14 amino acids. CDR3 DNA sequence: TGTGCCAGCAGTTCTACCGGAGTCACGTTAGAGCAGTACTTC. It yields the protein CASSSTGVTLEQYF.

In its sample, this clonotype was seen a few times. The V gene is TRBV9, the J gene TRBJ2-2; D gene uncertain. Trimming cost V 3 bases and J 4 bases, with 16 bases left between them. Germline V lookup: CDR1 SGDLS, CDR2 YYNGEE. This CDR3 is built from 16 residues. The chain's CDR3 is CASSEGTDLFTGELFF. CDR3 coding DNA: TGTGCCAGCAGCGAAGGTACAGATCTTTTCACCGGGGAGCTGTTTTTT.

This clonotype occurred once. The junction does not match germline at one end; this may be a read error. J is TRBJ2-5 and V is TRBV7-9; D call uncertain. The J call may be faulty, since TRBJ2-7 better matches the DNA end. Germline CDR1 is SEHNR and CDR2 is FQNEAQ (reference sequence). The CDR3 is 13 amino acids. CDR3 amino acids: CVSSLATGAEQYF. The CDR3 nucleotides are TGTGTCAGCAGCTTAGCTACCGGTGCCGAGCAGTACTTC.

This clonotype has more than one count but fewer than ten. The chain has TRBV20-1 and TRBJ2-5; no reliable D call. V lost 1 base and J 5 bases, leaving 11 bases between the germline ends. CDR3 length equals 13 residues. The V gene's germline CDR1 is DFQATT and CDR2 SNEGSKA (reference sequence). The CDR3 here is CSARVRVEETQYF. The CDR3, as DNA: TGCAGTGCTAGAGTTAGGGTGGAGGAGACCCAGTACTTC.

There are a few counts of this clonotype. The CDR3 sequence is CASRGGSGKLFF. As DNA, the CDR3 is TGTGCCAGCAGGGGAGGCTCGGGAAAACTGTTTTTT. The chain links TRBV6-5 to TRBJ1-4, with no clear D. Germline V lookup: CDR1 MNHEY, CDR2 SVGAGI. CDR3 length: 12 residues. V lost 6 bases and J lost 10, with 12 bases in between.

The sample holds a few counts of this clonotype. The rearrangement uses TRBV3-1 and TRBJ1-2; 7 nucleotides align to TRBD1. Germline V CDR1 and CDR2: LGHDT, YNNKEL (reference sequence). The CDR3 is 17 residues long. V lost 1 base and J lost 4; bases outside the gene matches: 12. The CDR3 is CASSQGSETGYGYGYTF. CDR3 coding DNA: TGTGCCAGCAGCCAAGGTTCCGAGACAGGGTACGGCTATGGCTACACCTTC.

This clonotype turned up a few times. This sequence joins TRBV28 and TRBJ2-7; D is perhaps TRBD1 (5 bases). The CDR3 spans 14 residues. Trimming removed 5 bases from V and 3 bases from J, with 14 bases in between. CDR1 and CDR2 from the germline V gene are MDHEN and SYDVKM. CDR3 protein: CASSPQTDSYEQYF. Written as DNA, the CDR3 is TGTGCCAGCAGTCCTCAGACCGACAGCTACGAGCAGTACTTC.

The CDR3 bases are TGTGCCAGCAGTTTATCCAGAGGGGGCCAAGCAGGTGAAAAACTGTTTTTT. Translation gives CASSLSRGGQAGEKLFF. The V call is TRBV28, the J call TRBJ1-4; 7 nucleotides agree with TRBD1. The ends lost 1 base at V and 7 bases at J; junction bases unmatched: 12. Germline V lookup: CDR1 MDHEN, CDR2 SYDVKM. The CDR3 covers 17 residues.

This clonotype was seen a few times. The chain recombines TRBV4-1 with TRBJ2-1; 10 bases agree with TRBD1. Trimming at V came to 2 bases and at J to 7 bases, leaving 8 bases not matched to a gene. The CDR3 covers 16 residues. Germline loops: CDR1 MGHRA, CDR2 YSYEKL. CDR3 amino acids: CASSQTTGGAWNEQFF. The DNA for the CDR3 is TGCGCCAGCAGCCAAACGACAGGGGGCGCTTGGAATGAGCAGTTCTTC.

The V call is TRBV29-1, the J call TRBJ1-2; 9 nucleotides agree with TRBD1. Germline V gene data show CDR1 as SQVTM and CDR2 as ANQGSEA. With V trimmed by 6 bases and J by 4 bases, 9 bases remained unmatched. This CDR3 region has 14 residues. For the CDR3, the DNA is TGCAGCGTGGAAAAAGGGGACAGGGCCTATGGCTACACCTTC. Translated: CSVEKGDRAYGYTF.

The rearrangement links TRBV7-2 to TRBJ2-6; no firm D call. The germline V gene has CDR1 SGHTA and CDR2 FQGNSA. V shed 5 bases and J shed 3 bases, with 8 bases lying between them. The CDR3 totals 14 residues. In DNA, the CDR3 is TGTGCCAGCAGCCGCCGAGGTGGGGCCAACGTCCTGACTTTC. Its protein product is CASSRRGGANVLTF.

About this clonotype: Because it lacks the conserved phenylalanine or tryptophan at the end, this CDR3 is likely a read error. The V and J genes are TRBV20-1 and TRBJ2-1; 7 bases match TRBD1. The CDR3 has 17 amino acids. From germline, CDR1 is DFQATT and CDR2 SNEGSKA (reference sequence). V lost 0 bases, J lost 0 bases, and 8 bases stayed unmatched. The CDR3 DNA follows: TGCAGTGCTAGAGATGCCGAGGGGGCGGGCTCCTACAATGAGCAGTTCGTC. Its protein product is CSARDAEGAGSYNEQFV.

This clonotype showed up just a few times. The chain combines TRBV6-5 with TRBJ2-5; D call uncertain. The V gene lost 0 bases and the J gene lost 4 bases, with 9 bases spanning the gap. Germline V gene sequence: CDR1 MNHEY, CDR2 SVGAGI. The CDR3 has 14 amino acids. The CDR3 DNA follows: TGTGCCAGCAGTTACTCGCCGGGTGGAGAGACCCAGTACTTC. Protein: CASSYSPGGETQYF.

The DNA of the CDR3 is TGTGCCAGCAGCGTATACGGGGGGCGAGGCAATCAGCCCCAGCATTTT. Protein sequence: CASSVYGGRGNQPQHF. The chain carries TRBV5-6 and TRBJ1-5; D perhaps matches TRBD1 (6 bases). The V gene lost 4 bases and the J gene lost 2 bases, with 16 bases spanning the gap. The CDR3 has 16 residues. Germline assignment: CDR1 SGHDT and CDR2 YYEEEE.

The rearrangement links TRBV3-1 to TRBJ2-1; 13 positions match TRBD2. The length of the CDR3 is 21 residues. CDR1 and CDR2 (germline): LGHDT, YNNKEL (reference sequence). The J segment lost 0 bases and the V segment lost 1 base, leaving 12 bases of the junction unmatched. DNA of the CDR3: TGTGCCAGCAGCCAAGGGAGAACCGGGACTAGCGGGACAAGCTCCTACAATGAGCAGTTCTTC. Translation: CASSQGRTGTSGTSSYNEQFF.

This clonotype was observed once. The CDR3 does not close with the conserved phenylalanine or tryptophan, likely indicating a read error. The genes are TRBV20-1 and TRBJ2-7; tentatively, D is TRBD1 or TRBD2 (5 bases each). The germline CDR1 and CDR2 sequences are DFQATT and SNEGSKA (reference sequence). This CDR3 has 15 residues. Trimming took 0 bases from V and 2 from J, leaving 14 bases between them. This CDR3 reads CSAREWRRGAYEQYI. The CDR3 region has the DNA TGCAGTGCTAGAGAATGGCGGAGAGGGGCCTACGAGCAGTACATC.

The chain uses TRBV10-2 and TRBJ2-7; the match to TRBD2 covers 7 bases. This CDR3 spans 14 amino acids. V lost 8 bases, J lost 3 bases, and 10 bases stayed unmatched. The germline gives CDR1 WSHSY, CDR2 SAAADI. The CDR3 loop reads CASLAETGGYEQYF. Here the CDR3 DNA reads TGCGCCAGCCTAGCGGAGACGGGAGGCTACGAGCAGTACTTC.

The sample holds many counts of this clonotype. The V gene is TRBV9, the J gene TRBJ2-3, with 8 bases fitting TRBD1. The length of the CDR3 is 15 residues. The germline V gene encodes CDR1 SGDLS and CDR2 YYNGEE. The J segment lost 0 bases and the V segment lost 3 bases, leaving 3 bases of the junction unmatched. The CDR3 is CASSEQGVSTDTQYF. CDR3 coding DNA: TGTGCCAGCAGCGAACAGGGGGTTAGCACAGATACGCAGTATTTT.

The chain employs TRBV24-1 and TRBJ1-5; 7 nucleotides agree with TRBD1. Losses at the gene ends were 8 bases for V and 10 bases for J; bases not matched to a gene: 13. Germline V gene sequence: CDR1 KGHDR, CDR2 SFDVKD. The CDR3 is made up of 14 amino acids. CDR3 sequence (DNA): TGTGCCACCATTCGGGACAGCGGAGTAGGACCCCAGCATTTT. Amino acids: CATIRDSGVGPQHF.